The clone carrying this TCR beta chain occurred a few times. These data come from a study of CD8 T cells in ankylosing spondylitis. The germline CDR1 and CDR2 sequences are SNHLY and FYNNEI. This CDR3 is built from 15 residues. Trimming removed 4 bases at V and 3 bases at J, with 13 bases between. TCRdb re-analysed the 5' RACE reads in MiXCR, keeping a single row per CDR3 protein. This sample has about 90,000 distinct CDR3 sequences; under 30% occur once, and the top ten carry around 60%. Specimen: blood, either unsorted or a sorted T cell fraction (not recorded which). The sequence was obtained from a male donor with ankylosing spondylitis or in good health (not recorded which). This chain uses TRBV2 with TRBJ2-1; a weak D match, TRBD2 (7 bases). The chain's CDR3 is CASSVGGGLYNEQFF. The CDR3 DNA reads as TGTGCCAGCAGTGTTGGGGGGGGGCTCTACAATGAGCAGTTCTTC. Based on the CDR3 plus reference TRBV2 and TRBJ2-1, the full variable domain is EPEVTQTPSHQVTQMGQEVILRCVPISNHLYFYWYRQILGQKVEFLVSFYNNEISEKSEIFDDQFSVERPDGSNFTLKIRSTKLEDSAMYFCASSVGGGLYNEQFFGPGTRLTVL.